The present TCR beta chain was sequenced within a study of blood T cell repertoires in COVID-19. Study information: COVID-19 samples collected from the United States, Italy and Spain covered acute and convalescent phases. Sources were T cells, B-cell-depleted T cells, or PBMCs; the material itself was cDNA or gDNA.

Original data processing: Amplification of reference gene primers was used by the study to estimate nucleated cell counts. Only in-frame clones appear in the TCRdb table, and some are missing; sequencing was by immunoSEQ multiplex PCR. V and J calls and clone size are those listed in that table; D and trimming were worked out from the DNA. In the table there are 350,000 to 450,000 clones, 85% of which are singletons. The CDR3 spans 12 residues. With 8 bases clipped from V and 5 bases from J, the junction kept 2 bases outside the gene matches. Germline V lookup: CDR1 ENHRY, CDR2 SYGVKD. This receptor was identified in a woman aged 18 to 35 with acute or convalescent COVID-19. The chain couples TRBV10-3 to TRBJ2-5; TRBD2 agrees at 10 bases. The sequencing sample was made of peripheral blood. The CDR3 bases are TGTGCCATCGCTAGCGGGGGTGAGACCCAGTACTTC. As protein: CAIASGGETQYF.